These 24 T cell receptor beta chains were sequenced from one sample in a study of Tregs in tolerant kidney transplant recipients. The assay was immunoSEQ multiplex PCR, and TCRdb's table has in-frame clones only and misses some. The repertoire shows approximately 13,000 clones; the top ten hold roughly 29%. Related graft donors supplied nonmyeloablative bone marrow transplants, and mixed chimerism was transient. The sample in question was CD8+ T cells from blood (PBMCs), obtained 6 months after the transplant. The source is a human patient who received a combined kidney and bone marrow transplant. Some T cells may have originated in the graft donor.

A word on this clone: The CDR3 end falls 3 residues outside the read, so it is completed with the germline J gene. The genes are TRBV6-1 and TRBJ2-7; 10 bases align to TRBD2. V lost 4 bases, J lost 2 bases, and 8 bases stayed unmatched. The CDR3 length is 16 residues. Germline V gene lookup returns CDR1 MNHNS and CDR2 SASEGT. Here the CDR3 reads CASSVPRTSGAYEQYF. The sequenced part of the CDR3 DNA is TGTGCCAGCAGTGTTCCCCGGACTAGCGGAGCCTACGAG.

Remarks on this clone: Read sequence stops 3 residues before the CDR3 end, and the germline J gene provides the missing end. The genes are TRBV18 and TRBJ2-1; 14 nucleotides agree with TRBD2. The V and J ends lost 0 bases and 7 bases, in that order; junction bases with no gene match: 5. The germline V gene encodes CDR1 KGHSH and CDR2 LQKENI. The CDR3 has 17 residues. CDR3 residues: CASSPPGLAGDRNEQFF. The covered CDR3 bases are TGTGCCAGCTCACCACCGGGACTAGCGGGAGATAGGAATGAG.

Of note for this clone: The read gets to within 3 residues of the CDR3 end, and the germline J gene fills in the rest. V is TRBV7-9 and J is TRBJ2-3, with TRBD2 matching over 7 bases. Germline assignment: CDR1 SEHNR and CDR2 FQNEAQ (reference sequence). This CDR3 contains 15 residues. Trimming removed 5 bases from V and 5 bases from J; junction bases left unmatched: 10. The CDR3 is CASSPLTSSGDTQYF. The DNA read from the CDR3 is TGTGCCAGCAGCCCCTTGACTAGCTCGGGAGATACG.

A word on this clone: The read finishes 3 residues shy of the CDR3 end, and the germline J gene is used to complete it. The rearrangement joins TRBV19 to TRBJ2-2; 8 bases line up with TRBD2. Per the germline V gene, CDR1 is LNHDA and CDR2 is SQIVND (reference sequence). Trimming at V came to 5 bases and at J to 4 bases, leaving 9 bases not matched to a gene. The CDR3 consists of 16 residues. The CDR3 reads CASSPWSGRGTGELFF. The CDR3 bases that were read are TGTGCCAGTAGTCCCTGGTCCGGGAGGGGCACCGGGGAG.

As to this clone: With the read ending 3 residues before the CDR3 end, the germline J gene is used to fill in that end. Other DNA sequences in this specimen translate into the identical CDR3. This chain links TRBV11-2 with TRBJ1-6; D is ambiguous. Trimming removed 1 base from V and 6 bases from J, with 7 bases in between. Germline loops: CDR1 SGHAT, CDR2 FQNNGV. This CDR3 is built from 14 residues. CDR3 loop: CASSLGGLNSPLHF. The sequenced part of the CDR3 DNA is TGTGCCAGCAGCTTAGGAGGGCTTAATTCACCC.

As regards this clone: At one boundary the junction diverges from the germline segment, which might be a read error. The CDR3 end falls 3 residues outside the read, so it is completed with the germline J gene. The rearrangement links TRBV4-1 to TRBJ2-5; D may be TRBD2 (6 bases). There are 12 residues in the CDR3. Looked up from germline, CDR1 is MGHRA and CDR2 is YSYEKL. CDR3 loop: CTRDLGGETQYF. The part of the CDR3 DNA that was read is TGCACCAGGGACTTGGGTGGAGAGACC.

As regards this clone: The sequenced fragment ends 3 residues before the CDR3 boundary, so the rest is inferred from the germline J gene. The J gene is TRBJ2-2, the V gene TRBV11-1, with 7 bases fitting TRBD2. In germline, CDR1 is SGHAT, CDR2 FQDESV (reference sequence). The CDR3 is 15 amino acids. V gave up 2 bases and J gave up 5 bases; unmatched junction bases: 5. The CDR3 is CASSLYRGGTGELFF. The part of the CDR3 DNA that was read is TGTGCCAGCAGCTTATACCGGGGAGGGACCGGGGAG.

In the case of this clone: The read ends 3 residues early relative to the CDR3; the germline J gene fills the gap. The chain carries TRBV7-6 and TRBJ1-2, with 7 bases fitting TRBD1. Germline CDR1 and CDR2: SGHVS and FNYEAQ. CDR3 length: 13 residues. The CDR3 sequence is CASSRTGLSDYTF. Partial CDR3 DNA: TGTGCCAGCAGCCGGACAGGACTCTCCGAC. Based on the CDR3 plus reference TRBV7-6 and TRBJ1-2, the full variable domain is GAGVSQSPRYKVTKRGQDVALRCDPISGHVSLYWYRQALGQGPEFLTYFNYEAQQDKSGLPNDRFSAERPEGSISTLTIQRTEQRDSAMYRCASSRTGLSDYTFGSGTRLTVV.

As concerns this clone: The read is 3 residues too short to cover the CDR3 end, so that end is filled in from the germline J gene. The J gene is TRBJ1-6, the V gene TRBV5-5; 7 nucleotides line up with TRBD1. The V gene end was trimmed by 6 bases and the J gene end by 7 bases; junction bases not matched to a gene: 10. Germline CDR1 is SGHKS and CDR2 is YYEKEE (reference sequence). This CDR3 comprises 15 residues. The sequenced CDR3 bases are TGTGCCAGCACCCGGTCGGGGACAGAAAATTCACCC. The encoded protein is CASTRSGTENSP. In full, the CDR3 is CASTRSGTENSPLHF. The entire variable domain, with the rest obtained from reference TRBV5-5 and TRBJ1-6, is as follows: DAGVTQSPTHLIKTRGQQVTLRCSPISGHKSVSWYQQVLGQGPQFIFQYYEKEERGRGNFPDRFSARQFPNYSSELNVNALLLGDSALYLCASTRSGTENSPLHFGNGTRLTVT.

Partial CDR3 DNA: TGTGCCTGGAGTCCACGGACAGGGATTAATGAAAAG. It specifies CAWSPRTGINEK. In full, the CDR3 is CAWSPRTGINEKLFF. The J gene is TRBJ2-2, the V gene TRBV30; 8 nucleotides agree with TRBD1. The read ends 3 residues shy of where the CDR3 ends; the end is completed using the germline J gene. The CDR3 loop spans 15 amino acids. Germline V lookup: CDR1 GTSNPN, CDR2 SVGIG (reference sequence).

In the case of this clone: Sequencing ends 3 residues short of the CDR3 end; the germline J gene provides the rest. V usage is TRBV7-6 and J usage is TRBJ2-7; D may be TRBD1 (6 bases). This CDR3 spans 15 amino acids. The V gene's germline CDR1 is SGHVS and CDR2 FNYEAQ. Trimming cost V 5 bases and J 3 bases, with 17 bases left between them. CDR3 DNA, as far as it was read: TGTGCCAGCAGCCCAAGGATCCGGGACATCTACGAG. Residues: CASSPRIRDIYE. The full CDR3 protein is CASSPRIRDIYEQYF.

Of note for this clone: The CDR3 is cut off 3 residues early in the read; its end comes from the germline J gene. The chain uses TRBV6-4 and TRBJ1-4; D might be TRBD1 (6 bases). CDR3 length equals 16 residues. Germline-derived CDR1 and CDR2 are MRHNA and SNTAGT. The V gene lost 2 bases and the J gene lost 0 bases, with 10 bases spanning the gap. The CDR3 loop is CASSDLHRATNEKLFF. CDR3 DNA (partial): TGTGCCAGCAGTGACCTACACAGGGCAACTAATGAAAAA.

A note on this clone: The read ends 3 residues shy of where the CDR3 ends; the end is completed using the germline J gene. The chain recombines TRBV5-1 with TRBJ2-2; the D is unclear. Germline CDR1 is SGHRS and CDR2 is YFSETQ. V lost 5 bases, J lost 7 bases, and 15 bases lay in between. This CDR3 has 14 amino acids. The sequenced CDR3 bases are TGCGCCAGCAGTTTCGTATCCGGGTACGGGGAG. Amino acids: CASSFVSGYGE. The whole CDR3 sequence is CASSFVSGYGELFF. The full variable domain, rest sourced from reference TRBV5-1 and TRBJ2-2, is KAGVTQTPRYLIKTRGQQVTLSCSPISGHRSVSWYQQTPGQGLQFLFEYFSETQRNKGNFPGRFSGRQFSNSRSEMNVSTLELGDSALYLCASSFVSGYGELFFGEGSRLTVL.

Remarks on this clone: The CDR3 goes on 3 residues after the read ends, and that part is filled in from the germline J gene. The rearrangement joins TRBV13 to TRBJ2-4; the D gene is possibly TRBD2 (6 bases). The V gene's germline CDR1 is PRHDT and CDR2 FYEKMQ (reference sequence). The CDR3 has 15 amino acids. V shed 2 bases and J shed 0 bases, with 8 bases lying between them. The CDR3 protein is CASSLRGLAKNIQYF. The covered CDR3 bases are TGTGCCAGCAGCTTAAGGGGACTAGCCAAAAACATT.

As concerns this clone: The read ends 3 residues early relative to the CDR3; the germline J gene fills the gap. The rearrangement uses TRBV7-8 and TRBJ2-5; TRBD2 matches 8 bases. With 0 bases clipped from V and 0 bases from J, the junction kept 3 bases outside the gene matches. Germline-derived CDR1 and CDR2 are SGHVS and FQNEAQ. The CDR3 runs to 16 residues. The chain's CDR3 is CASSLAAGGYQETQYF. The CDR3 bases that were read are TGTGCCAGCAGCTTAGCGGCGGGAGGATACCAAGAGACC.

Regarding this clone: The read comes to an end 3 residues before the CDR3 does, leaving the germline J gene to fill in the end. The J gene is TRBJ1-2, the V gene TRBV29-1; 11 bases are shared with TRBD1. The CDR3 covers 17 residues. CDR1 SQVTM and CDR2 ANQGSEA come from the germline V gene. V was pared by 6 bases and J by 1 base, with 13 bases of the junction left unmatched. CDR3 sequence reads: CSVRSRDRGNVNYGYTF. Partial CDR3 DNA: TGCAGCGTCAGGTCCCGGGACAGGGGGAACGTTAACTATGGC.

To note about this clone: The CDR3 goes on 3 residues after the read ends, and that part is filled in from the germline J gene. V is TRBV10-2 and J is TRBJ2-2; a weak D match, TRBD2 (6 bases). The CDR3 length is 12 residues. Trimming removed 11 bases from V and 7 bases from J, with 14 bases in between. Germline CDR1 reads WSHSY; CDR2 reads SAAADI. The CDR3: CAGVGAGGELFF. Partial CDR3 DNA: TGCGCCGGGGTGGGAGCGGGCGGGGAG.

Concerning this clone itself: The CDR3 end lies 3 residues beyond the end of the read and is filled in from the germline J gene. V usage is TRBV5-1 and J usage is TRBJ2-1; possibly TRBD1 for D (6 bases). Trimming shortened V by 2 bases and J by 6 bases, and 12 bases separated the two germline ends. This CDR3 region has 14 residues. The V gene's germline CDR1 is SGHRS and CDR2 YFSETQ. CDR3 DNA, as far as it was read: TGCGCCAGCAGCTTTGGTGGACAGACCAATGAG. Protein sequence: CASSFGGQTNE. The whole CDR3 protein is CASSFGGQTNEQFF.

As regards this clone: The read ends 3 residues before the CDR3 terminus; that terminus is restored from the germline J gene. The chain employs TRBV5-1 and TRBJ2-7; the match to TRBD1 covers 8 bases. Looked up from germline, CDR1 is SGHRS and CDR2 is YFSETQ. V trimming: 3 bases; J trimming: 5 bases; junction bases outside the gene matches: 10. There are 15 residues in the CDR3. CDR3 sequence: CASSSPGTGFDEQYF. The sequenced CDR3 bases are TGCGCCAGCAGCTCACCCGGGACAGGTTTCGACGAG.

The sequenced CDR3 bases are TGTGCCAGCAGTGTTGGCCCTTCCTACGAG. Protein: CASSVGPSYE. The CDR3 in full is CASSVGPSYEQYF. This chain joins TRBV2 and TRBJ2-7; D ambiguous. The CDR3 is cut off 3 residues early in the read; its end comes from the germline J gene. CDR3 length equals 13 residues. Looked up from germline, CDR1 is SNHLY and CDR2 is FYNNEI. Trimming stripped 4 bases from V and 1 base from J, with 8 bases between.

Incomplete CDR3 DNA: TGTGCCAGCAGTTCAGGACAGGGGCTTTTGGGCACTGAA. Its translation: CASSSGQGLLGTE. Given in full, the CDR3 is CASSSGQGLLGTEAFF. The chain links TRBV13 to TRBJ1-1; TRBD1 agrees at 9 bases. The CDR3 end lies 3 residues beyond the end of the read and is filled in from the germline J gene. The CDR3 runs to 16 residues. CDR1 and CDR2 (germline): PRHDT, FYEKMQ (reference sequence). V shed 6 bases, J shed 4 bases, and the junction held 12 bases outside the gene matches.

With regard to this clone: Read sequence stops 3 residues before the CDR3 end, and the germline J gene provides the missing end. This chain uses TRBV5-1 with TRBJ2-5; 7 bases align to TRBD1. The CDR3 sequence is 15 residues long. Germline-derived CDR1 and CDR2 are SGHRS and YFSETQ. After removal of 5 bases from V and 2 bases from J, the junction contained 9 bases not matched to a gene. CDR3 loop: CASRKWTGQQETQYF. CDR3 DNA (partial): TGCGCCAGCAGGAAATGGACAGGCCAGCAAGAGACC.

As regards this clone: The read terminates 3 residues before the CDR3 end, so the remaining end is supplied by the germline J gene. V usage is TRBV7-8 and J usage is TRBJ2-3, with 9 bases fitting TRBD2. The CDR3 length is 14 residues. Germline assignment: CDR1 SGHVS and CDR2 FQNEAQ. Trimming took 9 bases from V and 5 from J; bases not matched to a gene: 9. CDR3 sequence reads: CASGVAGEVDTQYF. The covered CDR3 bases are TGTGCCAGTGGGGTAGCGGGGGAGGTAGATACG.

For this clone: The observed sequence ends 3 residues before the CDR3 terminus, with the missing tail filled in from the germline J gene. The V call is TRBV7-8, the J call TRBJ1-2; possibly TRBD1 for D (5 bases). There are 17 residues in the CDR3. The ends were cut back, 5 bases at V and 0 bases at J, with 19 bases in the middle. Germline V gives CDR1 SGHVS, CDR2 FQNEAQ. Here the CDR3 reads CASSPTGVGRANYGYTF. CDR3 DNA (partial): TGTGCCAGCAGCCCTACAGGTGTCGGCAGAGCTAACTATGGC.